These T cell receptor beta chains were read from a single sample in a study of T cell repertoires in cytomegalovirus infection. Their target antigens are unknown. TCRdb ran MiXCR on the reads and lists one entry per CDR3 protein. The table includes around 430,000 distinct CDR3 sequences, roughly 46% detected once. The sample consisted of cultured PBMCs, taken from culture after CMV antigen stimulation. The receptors shown here come from a human donor in good health (CMV status not recorded). Some clones in this sample may be carry-over from other donors' samples. Both conserved end residues are part of each CDR3. The D gene is left open where the match is weak. Part of the rows lack a size; the others show once, few, many or a class for expanded clones.

TRBV7-2	NA	TRBJ2-7	once	CASSSSGWGYEQYF	TGTGCCAGCAGCTCCAGCGGATGGGGGTACGAGCAGTACTTC
TRBV28	NA	TRBJ1-5	NA	CASSLSKGRQPQHF	TGTGCCAGCAGTCTCTCCAAGGGCCGGCAGCCCCAGCATTTT
TRBV7-2	NA	TRBJ1-2	few	CASSLPLMRGYTF	TGTGCCAGCAGCTTACCCCTAATGCGTGGCTACACCTTC
TRBV15	NA	TRBJ2-7	NA	CATSEGPGGEQYF	TGTGCCACCAGCGAGGGACCCGGTGGCGAGCAGTACTTC
TRBV20-1	NA	TRBJ2-5	few	CSGGGNSQETQYF	TGCAGTGGGGGTGGGAACAGTCAAGAGACCCAGTACTTC
TRBV7-4	NA	TRBJ2-7	NA	CASSPRGRLGGLYEQYF	TGTGCCAGCAGCCCCCGGGGGCGATTGGGGGGGCTATACGAGCAGTACTTC
TRBV7-9	NA	TRBJ2-3	few	CASSTPRLARTDTQYF	TGTGCCAGCAGCACCCCGAGACTCGCCCGCACAGATACGCAGTATTTT
TRBV7-4	NA	TRBJ2-7	NA	CASSSPTSPYEQYF	TGTGCCAGCAGCTCTCCGACTTCCCCCTACGAGCAGTACTTC
TRBV7-2	NA	TRBJ2-5	NA	CASSPRDKETQYF	TGTGCCAGCAGCCCACGGGACAAAGAGACCCAGTACTTC
TRBV6-5	TRBD1	TRBJ1-1	NA	CASTKQGWDTEAFF	TGTGCCAGCACCAAACAGGGGTGGGACACTGAAGCTTTCTTT
TRBV19	TRBD1	TRBJ1-3	NA	CASSSLYGNRGARNTIYF	TGTGCCAGTAGTAGCCTCTACGGAAACAGGGGCGCAAGAAACACCATATATTTT
TRBV7-2	NA	TRBJ2-1	NA	CASSFQRRDEQFF	TGTGCCAGCAGCTTTCAGCGACGGGATGAGCAGTTCTTC
TRBV7-8	TRBD2	TRBJ2-1	NA	CASSGRLAGALSSSYNEQFF	TGTGCCAGCAGCGGGAGACTAGCGGGGGCCCTATCGAGCTCCTACAATGAGCAGTTCTTC
TRBV7-2	TRBD2	TRBJ2-7	NA	CASSSGSGSYEQYF	TGTGCCAGCAGCTCGGGTAGCGGGAGCTACGAGCAGTACTTC
TRBV6-6	NA	TRBJ1-4	NA	CASSPIRRVPNEKLFF	TGTGCCAGCAGCCCAATCAGGAGGGTCCCAAATGAAAAACTGTTTTTT
TRBV6-2/TRBV6-3	TRBD1	TRBJ2-1	few	CASSPGTGLPVGPSSSYNEQFF	TGTGCCAGCAGTCCCGGGACAGGGCTCCCAGTCGGGCCCTCAAGCTCCTACAATGAGCAGTTCTTC
TRBV28	TRBD1	TRBJ1-2	few	CASSFLDRELNGYTF	TGTGCCAGCAGTTTCCTGGACAGGGAGTTGAATGGCTACACCTTC
TRBV7-4	TRBD1	TRBJ1-1	NA	CATQGALTEAFF	TGTGCCACCCAGGGGGCGCTGACTGAAGCTTTCTTT
TRBV18	NA	TRBJ1-1	NA	CASSPRGTPLNTEAFF	TGTGCCAGCTCACCACGCGGGACACCATTGAACACTGAAGCTTTCTTT
TRBV7-9	NA	TRBJ2-7	few	CASSSTAPEDYEQYF	TGTGCCAGCAGCTCCACGGCCCCAGAGGACTACGAGCAGTACTTC
TRBV2	NA	TRBJ1-4	NA	CASTNSPAANEKLFF	TGTGCCAGCACCAACTCCCCAGCAGCTAATGAAAAACTGTTTTTT
TRBV7-4	NA	TRBJ1-4	few	CASSLVRWIGTNEKLFF	TGTGCCAGCAGCTTAGTACGGTGGATAGGAACTAATGAAAAACTGTTTTTT
TRBV29-1	TRBD1	TRBJ2-7	NA	CSVEDRGTGPLTYEQYF	TGCAGCGTTGAAGATCGGGGGACAGGGCCTCTAACCTACGAGCAGTACTTC
TRBV10-3	NA	TRBJ2-5	few	CAIGGFTGETQYF	TGTGCCATCGGTGGGTTTACCGGAGAGACCCAGTACTTC
TRBV6-1	TRBD1	TRBJ1-1	many	CASSRDRGVTEAFF	TGTGCCAGCAGCAGAGACAGGGGGGTAACTGAAGCTTTCTTT
TRBV5-6	NA	TRBJ1-1	NA	CASNPEGGTEAFF	TGTGCCAGCAACCCGGAAGGGGGCACTGAAGCTTTCTTT
TRBV5-6	TRBD1	TRBJ2-1	NA	CASSTVPGTGGTEQFF	TGTGCCAGCAGCACTGTGCCCGGGACAGGGGGCACTGAGCAGTTCTTC
TRBV15	NA	TRBJ1-1	NA	CATSRERGGNTEAFF	TGTGCCACCAGCAGAGAAAGGGGGGGTAACACTGAAGCTTTCTTT
TRBV10-3	TRBD1	TRBJ1-1	NA	CASRQGLGSRNTEAFF	TGTGCCAGCAGACAGGGTCTGGGTTCAAGGAACACTGAAGCTTTCTTT
TRBV6-6	NA	TRBJ2-3	NA	CASSYSRATDTQYF	TGTGCCAGCAGTTACTCGCGCGCCACAGATACGCAGTATTTT
TRBV7-2	NA	TRBJ1-2	few	CASSLVQGGGYTF	TGTGCCAGCAGCTTAGTCCAGGGTGGCGGCTACACCTTC
TRBV9	NA	TRBJ2-3	once	CASSGTPYYTDTQYF	TGTGCCAGCAGCGGGACACCTTACTACACAGATACGCAGTATTTT
TRBV12-3/TRBV12-4	NA	TRBJ2-3	NA	CASSFAGGDTQYF	TGTGCCAGCAGTTTCGCAGGAGGAGATACGCAGTATTTT
TRBV14	NA	TRBJ1-1	NA	CASSQVGLVPVEAFF	TGTGCCAGCAGCCAAGTTGGGTTGGTCCCAGTTGAAGCTTTCTTT
TRBV13	NA	TRBJ1-1	NA	CASSPGDHGRTEAFF	TGTGCCAGCAGCCCCGGCGACCATGGGAGGACTGAAGCTTTCTTT
TRBV18	NA	TRBJ1-6	NA	CASSPQWLNSPLHF	TGTGCCAGCTCACCTCAATGGCTGAATTCACCCCTCCACTTT
TRBV6-2/TRBV6-3	NA	TRBJ2-1	few	CASRAGLGGNEQFF	TGTGCCAGCAGGGCAGGGCTTGGGGGCAATGAGCAGTTCTTC
TRBV7-6	NA	TRBJ2-3	many	CASSLVGGLTSTDTQYF	TGTGCCAGCAGCTTAGTCGGGGGCCTAACGAGCACAGATACGCAGTATTTT
TRBV19	TRBD2	TRBJ2-3	NA	CASTYVAGNTDTQYF	TGTGCCAGTACCTACGTAGCGGGAAACACAGATACGCAGTATTTT
TRBV7-6	NA	TRBJ2-5	NA	CASSLAWAAQETQYF	TGTGCCAGCAGCTTAGCGTGGGCAGCTCAAGAGACCCAGTACTTC
TRBV20-1	NA	TRBJ2-5	few	CSARDPAGSTQYF	TGCAGTGCTAGAGATCCTGCGGGGTCGACCCAGTACTTC
TRBV7-2	TRBD1	TRBJ2-5	few	CASSLNRGPGETQYF	TGTGCCAGCAGCTTAAACAGGGGGCCGGGGGAGACCCAGTACTTC
TRBV6-6	NA	TRBJ1-5	NA	CASTRASGRNQPQHF	TGTGCCAGCACCCGCGCCTCAGGACGCAATCAGCCCCAGCATTTT
TRBV7-2	TRBD2	TRBJ2-1	many	CASGGTSGRARVSYNEQFF	TGTGCCAGCGGGGGGACTAGCGGGAGGGCCAGGGTCTCCTACAATGAGCAGTTCTTC